What follows describes a single T cell receptor (beta chain). The antigen remains unidentified. Time point defined: week 47, end of study. Doses consisted of 300 ug of mutant IDH1 20-mer peptide each, paired with topical imiquimod. Method: immunoSEQ multiplex PCR; TCRdb's copy keeps in-frame clones and lacks some. This sample yields about 34,000 clones, of which approximately 87% are seen a single time; 12% belongs to the top ten. This sample was taken from a study of a mutant IDH1 vaccine in newly diagnosed glioma. CDR3 length: 15 residues. V was clipped by 6 bases and J by 1 base; unmatched bases: 2. From germline, CDR1 is SGHRS and CDR2 YFSETQ.

The rearrangement links TRBV5-1 to TRBJ2-2, with 11 bases fitting TRBD2. The TCR originated in a woman aged 30 to 39 with glioma. The sequencing used PBMCs, collected from a glioma patient whose treatment included an IDH1 peptide vaccine. CDR3 loop: CASTLAGGNTGELFF. The CDR3 nucleotides are TGCGCCAGCACCCTAGCGGGGGGGAACACCGGGGAGCTGTTTTTT. The variable domain in full, with the rest retrieved from reference TRBV5-1 and TRBJ2-2, is KAGVTQTPRYLIKTRGQQVTLSCSPISGHRSVSWYQQTPGQGLQFLFEYFSETQRNKGNFPGRFSGRQFSNSRSEMNVSTLELGDSALYLCASTLAGGNTGELFFGEGSRLTVL.